This T cell receptor (beta chain) derives from a study of OX40 agonist ivuxolimab in advanced cancers. As for the study in general: Ivuxolimab was delivered to patients intravenously every 2 weeks at doses spanning 0.01 to 10 mg/kg.

Assay used: immunoSEQ multiplex PCR; TCRdb lists only in-frame clones, some missing. The sample shows 66,000 or so clones, under 90% of them seen only once. CDR3 length: 14 residues. Germline loops: CDR1 SNHLY, CDR2 FYNNEI. Trimming removed 8 bases at V and 3 bases at J, with 17 bases between. Sample: CD4+ or CD8+ T cells sorted from blood, taken in a trial of the OX40 agonist ivuxolimab. The chain joins TRBV2 to TRBJ2-7, with D hard to call. The source of this sequence is an adult with an advanced solid tumor such as melanoma, head and neck, liver or kidney cancer. The CDR3 coding sequence is TGTGCCAGCCGAAGGACCACAACTTACTACGAGCAGTACTTC. Amino acids: CASRRTTTYYEQYF.